The next 27 T cell receptor beta chains were all read from a single sample in a study of shared clonotypes between healthy human individuals (dated by TCRdb to 2018 to 2020). CD8 naive samples were CD45RO-negative cells positively selected for CCR7, giving a CD45RA+CCR7+ population that excluded TemRA cells. The method behind the library was the immunoSEQ multiplex PCR assay. In its TCRdb copy, this immuneACCESS table keeps in-frame sequences only and misses some clones. Where compared with another copy, unresolved V genes explain less than half of these, and the others have no known cause. The sample contains a few million clones, about 94% of them found a single time. The ten largest clones represent 1.5% to 2% of the sample. Specimen: naive CD8+ T cells from PBMCs. The cell subset or site label, as the study defines it: CD45RA+CCR7+. These receptors were obtained from a man aged 18 to 29 in good health. Some clones in this sample may be carry-over from other donors' samples.

The genes are TRBV29-1 and TRBJ2-1; the match to TRBD2 covers 7 bases. J gave up 3 bases and V 1 base, and 9 bases lay outside the gene matches. Germline V gene sequence: CDR1 SQVTM, CDR2 ANQGSEA. The CDR3 loop spans 16 amino acids. For the CDR3, the DNA is TGCAGCGTTGAAGGGGCTTTTGGGAGGGTCTACAATGAGCAGTTCTTC. This codes for CSVEGAFGRVYNEQFF.

For this clone: The sample carries other DNA sequences with the same CDR3. The chain is built from TRBV6-5 and TRBJ2-3; no definite D call. The V end lost 2 bases, the J end lost 2 bases, and 8 bases lay between the germline ends. CDR3 size: 14 residues. Looked up from germline, CDR1 is MNHEY and CDR2 is SVGAGI. The CDR3 sequence: CASSYTGPTDTQYF. The CDR3 DNA reads as TGTGCCAGCAGTTACACCGGACCCACAGATACGCAGTATTTT.

This chain links TRBV4-2 with TRBJ1-3; D call uncertain. This CDR3 contains 16 residues. V dropped 0 bases and J dropped 0 bases, with 9 bases sitting between them. Germline loops: CDR1 LGHNA, CDR2 YNFKEQ. The CDR3 DNA follows: TGTGCCAGCAGCCAAGAGACAAGTCTCTCTGGAAACACCATATATTTT. Translation gives CASSQETSLSGNTIYF.

The chain joins TRBV7-9 to TRBJ2-5; a possible D gene is TRBD1 (6 bases). With 4 bases removed from V and 4 bases from J, the gap between germline ends came to 13 bases. CDR1 and CDR2 (germline): SEHNR, FQNEAQ (reference sequence). The CDR3 is 14 amino acids. CDR3 sequence: CASSSTGTLETQYF. CDR3 nucleotides: TGTGCCAGCAGCTCCACAGGGACATTAGAGACCCAGTACTTC. Complete variable domain (other parts from reference TRBV7-9 and TRBJ2-5): DTGVSQNPRHKITKRGQNVTFRCDPISEHNRLYWYRQTLGQGPEFLTYFQNEAQLEKSRLLSDRFSAERPKGSFSTLEIQRTEQGDSAMYLCASSSTGTLETQYFGPGTRLLVL.

V and J are TRBV6-4 and TRBJ1-5; tentative D call: TRBD1 (5 bases). This CDR3 contains 16 residues. The germline CDR1 and CDR2 sequences are MRHNA and SNTAGT. V was trimmed by 6 bases and J by 3 bases, leaving 18 bases between them. DNA of the CDR3: TGTGCCAGCAGACCGTGGGGGGTGCTGACCAATCAGCCCCAGCATTTT. The encoded protein is CASRPWGVLTNQPQHF.

The rearrangement joins TRBV5-6 to TRBJ1-2; D not resolved. V was cut by 0 bases and J by 0 bases, with 18 bases left in between. The CDR3 loop spans 18 amino acids. The germline gives CDR1 SGHDT, CDR2 YYEEEE. The chain's CDR3 is CASSLGPESSNANYGYTF. The DNA of the CDR3 is TGTGCCAGCAGCTTGGGGCCCGAGAGTAGTAATGCTAACTATGGCTACACCTTC.

The chain employs TRBV7-7 and TRBJ2-7, with D tentatively TRBD2 (6 bases). The germline V and J ends were trimmed by 5 bases and 4 bases, with 15 bases remaining between them. This CDR3 comprises 14 residues. From germline, CDR1 is SSHAT and CDR2 FNYEAQ (reference sequence). The CDR3 is CASSPGRGKYEQYF. The CDR3 nucleotides are TGTGCCAGCAGCCCTGGACGGGGGAAATACGAGCAGTACTTC.

The CDR3 region has the DNA TGTGCCAGCAGACCCGCGGCAGGTCCACCTAACTATGGCTACACCTTC. Protein product: CASRPAAGPPNYGYTF. V gene TRBV27 combines with J gene TRBJ1-2; D is undetermined. The CDR3 has 16 amino acids. Per the germline V gene, CDR1 is MNHEY and CDR2 is SMNVEV (reference sequence). The V end was cut by 6 bases, the J end by 0 bases, with 17 bases between.

The rearrangement links TRBV7-9 to TRBJ2-1, with 7 bases identical to TRBD1. Unmatched junction bases numbered 8, after V lost 6 bases and J lost 3 bases. This CDR3 contains 15 residues. Germline values: CDR1 SEHNR, CDR2 FQNEAQ (reference sequence). The CDR3 loop reads CASSSVRGYYNEQFF. The DNA for the CDR3 is TGTGCCAGCAGTTCGGTCAGGGGGTACTACAATGAGCAGTTCTTC.

V is TRBV28 and J is TRBJ2-1, with D maybe TRBD2 (6 bases). The CDR3 is made up of 15 amino acids. V gave up 5 bases and J gave up 7 bases, with 18 bases separating them. CDR1 and CDR2 from the germline V gene are MDHEN and SYDVKM. CDR3 residues: CASSGRRGGLNEQFF. CDR3 in DNA: TGTGCCAGCAGTGGTCGTAGGGGAGGCCTAAATGAGCAGTTCTTC.

The rearrangement links TRBV28 to TRBJ2-7; D is possibly TRBD1 or TRBD2 (5 bases each). The V gene's germline CDR1 is MDHEN and CDR2 SYDVKM. The CDR3 is made up of 15 amino acids. Trimming removed 6 bases from V and 4 bases from J, with 19 bases in between. The CDR3 reads CASRNPGTWAYEQYF. Written as DNA, the CDR3 is TGTGCCAGCAGGAACCCCGGGACCTGGGCGTACGAGCAGTACTTC.

This sequence joins TRBV6-6 and TRBJ2-1; TRBD1 agrees at 9 bases. Germline assignment: CDR1 MNHNY and CDR2 SVGAGI (reference sequence). This CDR3 has 13 residues. Germline trimming cut 6 bases from V and 6 bases from J; bases unmatched to any gene: 3. CDR3 loop: CASSYRGLNEQFF. The CDR3, as DNA: TGTGCCAGCAGCTACAGGGGGCTCAATGAGCAGTTCTTC.

The J gene is TRBJ2-5, the V gene TRBV10-2; possible D gene TRBD2, 6 bases. Trimming cost V 6 bases and J 2 bases, with 13 bases left between them. Germline assignment: CDR1 WSHSY and CDR2 SAAADI. The CDR3 has 14 residues. The CDR3 sequence: CASSRDGGQETQYF. CDR3 nucleotides: TGCGCCAGCAGCCGGGACGGGGGACAAGAGACCCAGTACTTC.

The sample holds one count of this clone. The rearrangement joins TRBV7-9 to TRBJ2-3; D is possibly TRBD2 (6 bases). The CDR3 is 13 residues long. Germline V gene sequence: CDR1 SEHNR, CDR2 FQNEAQ (reference sequence). Deletions cut 1 base from V and 6 bases from J, with 8 bases between. CDR3 amino acids: CASSLVLADTQYF. CDR3 DNA: TGTGCCAGCAGCTTAGTCCTAGCGGATACGCAGTATTTT. Full variable domain (outside the CDR3, taken from reference TRBV7-9 and TRBJ2-3): DTGVSQNPRHKITKRGQNVTFRCDPISEHNRLYWYRQTLGQGPEFLTYFQNEAQLEKSRLLSDRFSAERPKGSFSTLEIQRTEQGDSAMYLCASSLVLADTQYFGPGTRLTVL.

This clone was seen just once. CDR3 residues: CASSLGLAGVETQYF. CDR3 sequence (DNA): TGTGCCAGCAGCTTGGGACTAGCGGGAGTGGAGACCCAGTACTTC. This chain joins TRBV5-4 and TRBJ2-5; 12 bases map to TRBD2. V lost 0 bases, J lost 5 bases, and 2 bases stayed unmatched. Germline-derived CDR1 and CDR2 are SGHNT and YYREEE (reference sequence). The CDR3 totals 15 residues.

The chain carries TRBV18 and TRBJ2-2, with D hard to call. Germline V lookup: CDR1 KGHSH, CDR2 LQKENI. The CDR3 sequence is 15 residues long. Trimming took 1 base from V and 2 from J, leaving 8 bases between them. The CDR3 region has the DNA TGTGCCAGCTCACCACGGAACCAAAACACCGGGGAGCTGTTTTTT. It yields the protein CASSPRNQNTGELFF.

The rearrangement uses TRBV28 and TRBJ2-1; D is perhaps TRBD1 (6 bases). The V gene's germline CDR1 is MDHEN and CDR2 SYDVKM. V was cut by 6 bases and J by 3 bases, with 15 bases left in between. The CDR3 is 15 residues long. CDR3 DNA sequence: TGTGCCAGCAGCCGACGGACAGAGTTCTACAATGAGCAGTTCTTC. Amino acids: CASSRRTEFYNEQFF. The entire variable domain, with the rest obtained from reference TRBV28 and TRBJ2-1, is as follows: DVKVTQSSRYLVKRTGEKVFLECVQDMDHENMFWYRQDPGLGLRLIYFSYDVKMKEKGDIPEGYSVSREKKERFSLILESASTNQTSMYLCASSRRTEFYNEQFFGPGTRLTVL.

The chain's CDR3 is CASSGLAGWNTGELFF. The CDR3 nucleotides read TGCGCCAGCAGTGGGCTAGCGGGATGGAACACCGGGGAGCTGTTTTTT. This chain links TRBV10-2 with TRBJ2-2; TRBD2 agrees at 9 bases. Germline V CDR1 and CDR2: WSHSY, SAAADI. V shed 4 bases, J shed 1 base, and the junction held 4 bases outside the gene matches. The CDR3 is made up of 16 amino acids.

The chain employs TRBV5-1 and TRBJ1-1; TRBD1 might be the D (5 bases). V dropped 4 bases and J dropped 1 base, with 17 bases sitting between them. This CDR3 spans 16 amino acids. CDR1 SGHRS and CDR2 YFSETQ come from the germline V gene. This CDR3 reads CASSAQAGPKNTEAFF. The CDR3 region has the DNA TGCGCCAGCAGCGCACAAGCGGGACCCAAGAACACTGAAGCTTTCTTT.

Notes on this clone: Distinct nucleotide sequences in the sample also encode this CDR3. The rearrangement joins TRBV7-8 to TRBJ2-7; D possibly matches TRBD1 or TRBD2 (5 bases each). CDR3 length: 14 amino acids. V was shortened by 5 bases and J by 1 base, with 12 bases between the two germline ends. Germline V CDR1 and CDR2: SGHVS, FQNEAQ. CDR3 coding DNA: TGTGCCAGCAGCCCGGGACCAGGTTCCTACGAGCAGTACTTC. Translated: CASSPGPGSYEQYF.

This chain connects TRBV7-8 to TRBJ2-1; 8 bases align to TRBD2. Germline CDR1 and CDR2: SGHVS and FQNEAQ. The CDR3 sequence is 15 residues long. V shed 5 bases, J shed 4 bases, and the junction held 7 bases outside the gene matches. The CDR3 nucleotides are TGTGCCAGCAGCCCCCCTAGCGGGTTATACAATGAGCAGTTCTTC. As protein: CASSPPSGLYNEQFF.

The chain couples TRBV5-1 to TRBJ2-5; D possibly uses TRBD1 or TRBD2 (5 bases each). Trimming left V 0 bases short and J 5 bases short, with 8 bases between. Germline-derived CDR1 and CDR2 are SGHRS and YFSETQ. The CDR3 has 13 residues. In nucleotides, the CDR3 is TGCGCCAGCAGCTTGGCCTGGGGGGAGACCCAGTACTTC. It specifies CASSLAWGETQYF.

This chain joins TRBV5-4 and TRBJ1-1; maybe TRBD1 (5 bases). The V end was cut by 0 bases, the J end by 3 bases, with 9 bases between. The CDR3 runs to 14 residues. CDR1 and CDR2 (germline): SGHNT, YYREEE (reference sequence). The CDR3, as DNA: TGTGCCAGCAGCTTGGGGGGGTCCTACACTGAAGCTTTCTTT. Protein: CASSLGGSYTEAFF. Full variable domain (remainder filled in from reference TRBV5-4 and TRBJ1-1): ETGVTQSPTHLIKTRGQQVTLRCSSQSGHNTVSWYQQALGQGPQFIFQYYREEENGRGNFPPRFSGLQFPNYSSELNVNALELDDSALYLCASSLGGSYTEAFFGQGTRLTVV.

This chain connects TRBV4-2 to TRBJ2-7; D might be TRBD1 (6 bases). This CDR3 is built from 16 residues. Germline V gene lookup returns CDR1 LGHNA and CDR2 YNFKEQ. The V and J ends lost 1 base and 0 bases respectively, with 13 bases between them. CDR3 sequence reads: CASSQAERTDSYEQYF. CDR3 nucleotide sequence: TGTGCCAGCAGCCAAGCTGAGCGGACAGACTCCTACGAGCAGTACTTC.

The chain links TRBV6-5 to TRBJ2-7, with 8 bases matching TRBD2. The CDR3 sequence is 14 residues long. Germline V gene sequence: CDR1 MNHEY, CDR2 SVGAGI. Unmatched junction bases numbered 7, after V lost 5 bases and J lost 4 bases. The CDR3 coding sequence is TGTGCCAGCAGTGCCGGCCGGGGGGGATACGAGCAGTACTTC. Translation gives CASSAGRGGYEQYF.

The V call is TRBV29-1, the J call TRBJ1-4; D is uncertain. Germline V gene data show CDR1 as SQVTM and CDR2 as ANQGSEA. This CDR3 comprises 14 residues. With 6 bases removed from V and 8 bases from J, the gap between germline ends came to 19 bases. For the CDR3, the DNA is TGCAGCGTCGCATTGGGTGTAGGTGTAGAAAAACTGTTTTTT. The encoded protein is CSVALGVGVEKLFF.

The genes are TRBV5-6 and TRBJ2-3; 7 nucleotides match TRBD1. The CDR3 length is 14 residues. CDR1 is SGHDT and CDR2 is YYEEEE in the germline V gene. Trimming at V came to 5 bases and at J to 1 base, leaving 4 bases not matched to a gene. In DNA form, the CDR3 reads TGTGCCAGCAGTTCTGGGACAGGCACAGATACGCAGTATTTT. It yields the protein CASSSGTGTDTQYF.